What follows are 7 T cell receptor beta chains derived from one specimen sequenced in a study of cytomegalovirus exposure and HLA in healthy donors (dated by TCRdb to the late 2010s). The method behind the library was the immunoSEQ multiplex PCR assay. For the multiplex PCR, a mixture combining 60 forward primers for TCR Vbeta segments and 13 reverse primers for TCR Jbeta segments was used. TCRdb retrieved this table from immuneACCESS and kept in-frame rearrangements only. Not all clones are present; in checked studies, unresolved V genes account for under half, and no reason is known for the remainder. Counted in this sample were about 130,000 clones; 77% of them appeared once. 9.5% to 15% of the sample belongs to the ten largest clones. The specimen was PBMCs. All receptors derive from a woman aged 40 to 50 in good health and CMV-seropositive.

The chain recombines TRBV7-8 with TRBJ2-7; 7 bases align to TRBD2. The V and J ends lost 6 bases and 0 bases, in that order; junction bases with no gene match: 11. CDR3 length equals 16 residues. The germline V gene has CDR1 SGHVS and CDR2 FQNEAQ. CDR3 DNA: TGTGCCAGCAGTCCCCCTAGCGGATCTTTCTCCTACGAGCAGTACTTC. It specifies CASSPPSGSFSYEQYF.

This rearrangement joins TRBV5-1 to TRBJ1-3; D ambiguous. Germline CDR1 and CDR2: SGHRS and YFSETQ. The V gene lost 7 bases and the J gene lost 7 bases, with 9 bases spanning the gap. The CDR3 is 11 residues long. The CDR3 reads CASRHENTIYF. The CDR3, as DNA: TGCGCCAGCCGACACGAGAACACCATATATTTT.

The V gene is TRBV7-9, the J gene TRBJ1-1; D remains unclear. From germline, CDR1 is SEHNR and CDR2 FQNEAQ (reference sequence). V lost 5 bases to trimming and J lost 7 bases, with 11 bases between them. The CDR3 contains 12 residues. In nucleotides, the CDR3 is TGTGCCAGCAGCGTCGTCCGTCTTGAAGCTTTCTTT. Residues: CASSVVRLEAFF.

CDR3 loop: CASSAGNTEAFF. Here the CDR3 DNA reads TGCGCCAGCAGCGCAGGGAACACTGAAGCTTTCTTT. This chain uses TRBV5-1 with TRBJ1-1, with D uncertain. This CDR3 has 12 residues. Germline V gene sequence: CDR1 SGHRS, CDR2 YFSETQ. V lost 4 bases to trimming and J lost 1 base, with 5 bases between them. The whole variable domain, remainder taken from reference TRBV5-1 and TRBJ1-1, is KAGVTQTPRYLIKTRGQQVTLSCSPISGHRSVSWYQQTPGQGLQFLFEYFSETQRNKGNFPGRFSGRQFSNSRSEMNVSTLELGDSALYLCASSAGNTEAFFGQGTRLTVV.

V and J are TRBV11-2 and TRBJ2-1, with TRBD1 identical over 7 bases. V gave up 1 base and J gave up 10 bases; unmatched junction bases: 7. Germline V gives CDR1 SGHAT, CDR2 FQNNGV. The CDR3 is 14 amino acids. The CDR3 here is CASSLGQGRGEQFF. In nucleotides, the CDR3 is TGTGCCAGCAGCTTAGGACAGGGAAGGGGGGAGCAGTTCTTC.

This chain joins TRBV2 and TRBJ1-1; 8 bases align to TRBD1. The CDR3 sequence is 13 residues long. Germline V gene sequence: CDR1 SNHLY, CDR2 FYNNEI. V lost 8 bases to trimming and J lost 5 bases; unmatched junction nucleotides: 7. The chain's CDR3 is CASLRQGRTEAFF. The CDR3 DNA sequence: TGTGCCAGCCTAAGACAGGGGAGAACTGAAGCTTTCTTT.

V usage is TRBV7-9 and J usage is TRBJ2-7, with D unclear. The V gene's germline CDR1 is SEHNR and CDR2 FQNEAQ (reference sequence). CDR3 length: 16 residues. V was cut by 4 bases and J by 5 bases, with 21 bases left in between. The CDR3 region is CASSSSASNFNDEQYF. Written as DNA, the CDR3 is TGTGCCAGCAGCTCAAGCGCGTCTAACTTTAATGACGAGCAGTACTTC.